Below, one TCR beta chain is given with its context. No antigen is known for it. Base-call qualities are not available, and no considerably larger clone is one nucleotide away. There are 16 amino acids in the CDR3, from cysteine to phenylalanine inclusive. This entry keeps only the CDR3 DNA: 48 bases, framed from base 1. Trimming takes 5 bases off V and 5 bases off J; junction bases not matched to a gene: 14. CDR1 and CDR2 are drawn from the germline V gene (reference sequence): GTSNPN, SVGIG. Taken with the paper, the label for treatment or condition translates to: randomized to nivolumab then ipilimumab (arm A) or the reverse (arm B). No trial patient had received prior DNA-damaging chemotherapy. Thawed PBMCs were sorted on a FACS Aria II flow cytometer to isolate live CD3+CD8+ cells negative for CD19 and CD56. The samples were obtained from melanoma patients enrolled in CheckMate 064, an open-label, randomized phase II trial testing sequential checkpoint blockade. Peripheral blood mononuclear cells were obtained through leukapheresis, purified using Ficoll-Paque, and frozen in human serum containing around 10% DMSO. Immediately after sorting, the purity of sorted blood CD3+CD8+ cells was verified to be >98%, after which DNA was extracted.

The immunoSEQ Assay was used to immunosequence TCRbeta CDR3 regions from genomic DNA. Prior to high-throughput sequencing, genomic DNA was amplified by bias-controlled multiplex PCR. On the study's bioinformatics: To quantify the absolute abundance of each unique TCRbeta CDR3 region, the sequences were collapsed and filtered. Clonality was defined as 1 minus Pielou's evenness and was calculated using productive rearrangements only. Clones with significantly greater frequencies in on-treatment versus baseline samples were identified using a previously published method. Held by TCRdb, this immuneACCESS table contains in-frame sequences only and omits some clones. Under half of the omission traces to an unresolved V gene where checked; the cause of the rest is unknown. That table furnishes V, J and clone size, whereas the DNA furnished D and trimming. This sample comprises 8,400 or so clones, roughly 80% of them detected only once. In total, the top ten clones hold about 18% of the sample.

The data originate from a study of sequential checkpoint blockade in melanoma (dated by TCRdb to about 2019). About the investigation overall: Patients were assigned by 1:1 randomization to either first-line nivolumab followed by ipilimumab (arm A) or ipilimumab followed by nivolumab (arm B). Maintenance nivolumab was given following each of the two trial sequences. What the work shows at the level of the full study, not this receptor alone: The model for predicting response that combines TCR metrics with mutation burden needs to be validated in larger, independent patient cohorts.

The source is a human donor with melanoma. Material: CD8+ T cells sorted from blood (inferred from file names), obtained from a patient given nivolumab and ipilimumab in sequence. The V and J segments used are TRBV30 and TRBJ2-5; TRBD1 fits 10 bases in the junction. The DNA sequence reads TGTGCCTGGGATCCGGGACAGGGGTATTTTCGCGAGACCCAGTACTTC. It translates to CAWDPGQGYFRETQYF. Here the CDR3 is joined to the reference TRBV30 and TRBJ2-5 genes, and the full variable domain is: SQTIHQWPATLVQPVGSPLSLECTVEGTSNPNLYWYRQAAGRGLQLLFYSVGIGQISSEVPQNLSASRPQDRQFILSSKKLLLSDSGFYLCAWDPGQGYFRETQYFGPGTRLLVL.